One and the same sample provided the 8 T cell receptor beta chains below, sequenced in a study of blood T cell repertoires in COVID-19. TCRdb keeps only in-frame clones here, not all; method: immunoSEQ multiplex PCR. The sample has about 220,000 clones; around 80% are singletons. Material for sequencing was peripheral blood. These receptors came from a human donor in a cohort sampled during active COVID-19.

The CDR3: CASSQANRRAGYEQYF. CDR3 in DNA: TGTGCCAGCAGCCAAGCGAACCGCAGGGCAGGATACGAGCAGTACTTC. The rearrangement links TRBV3-1 (or the pseudogene TRBV3-2) to TRBJ2-7, with D possibly TRBD1 on 5 matching bases. The V gene lost 1 base and the J gene lost 4 bases, with 17 bases spanning the gap. The CDR3 is 16 amino acids. Per germline, CDR1 LGHDT and CDR2 YNNKEL (reference sequence).

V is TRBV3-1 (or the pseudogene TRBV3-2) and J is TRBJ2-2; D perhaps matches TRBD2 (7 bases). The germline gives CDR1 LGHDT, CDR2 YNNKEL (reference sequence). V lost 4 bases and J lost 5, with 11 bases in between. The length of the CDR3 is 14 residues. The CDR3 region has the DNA TGTGCCAGCAGCCTGGCGGGGGCAACCGGGGAGCTGTTTTTT. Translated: CASSLAGATGELFF.

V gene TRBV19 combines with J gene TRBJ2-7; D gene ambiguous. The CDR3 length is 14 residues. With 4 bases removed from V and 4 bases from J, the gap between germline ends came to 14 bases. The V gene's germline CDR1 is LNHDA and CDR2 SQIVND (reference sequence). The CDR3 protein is CASSKARQTYEQYF. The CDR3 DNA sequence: TGTGCCAGTAGTAAAGCCCGGCAGACATACGAGCAGTACTTC. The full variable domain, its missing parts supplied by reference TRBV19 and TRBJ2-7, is DGGITQSPKYLFRKEGQNVTLSCEQNLNHDAMYWYRQDPGQGLRLIYYSQIVNDFQKGDIAEGYSVSREKKESFPLTVTSAQKNPTAFYLCASSKARQTYEQYFGPGTRLTVT.

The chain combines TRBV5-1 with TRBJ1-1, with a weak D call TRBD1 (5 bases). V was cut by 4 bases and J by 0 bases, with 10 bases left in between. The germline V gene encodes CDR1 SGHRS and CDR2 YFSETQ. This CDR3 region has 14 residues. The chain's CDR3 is CASSGGLMNTEAFF. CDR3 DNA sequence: TGCGCCAGCAGCGGGGGACTCATGAACACTGAAGCTTTCTTT.

Here the CDR3 DNA reads TGTGCCAGCCTCCCGACCGGGGGGGGTCAGCCCCAGCATTTT. Translated: CASLPTGGGQPQHF. This chain joins TRBV6-5 and TRBJ1-5; TRBD1 is a possible D gene (5 bases). The CDR3 covers 14 residues. The V end was cut by 8 bases, the J end by 6 bases, with 17 bases between. Germline CDR1 is MNHEY and CDR2 is SVGAGI.

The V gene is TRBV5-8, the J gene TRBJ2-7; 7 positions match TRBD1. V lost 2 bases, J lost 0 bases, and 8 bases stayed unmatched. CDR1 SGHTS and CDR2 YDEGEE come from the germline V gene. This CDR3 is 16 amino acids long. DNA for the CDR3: TGTGCCAGCAGCTTTTTTTCCGGGACAGCCTCCTACGAGCAGTACTTC. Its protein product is CASSFFSGTASYEQYF. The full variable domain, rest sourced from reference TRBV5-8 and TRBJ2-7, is EAGVTQSPTHLIKTRGQQATLRCSPISGHTSVYWYQQALGLGLQFLLWYDEGEERNRGNFPPRFSGRQFPNYSSELNVNALELEDSALYLCASSFFSGTASYEQYFGPGTRLTVT.

The CDR3 region has the DNA TGTGCCAGCTCACCGGGACAGAGGAGTGAAAAACTGTTTTTT. Its protein is CASSPGQRSEKLFF. The V and J genes are TRBV18 and TRBJ1-4, with TRBD1 matching over 7 bases. J gave up 7 bases and V 3 bases, and 5 bases lay outside the gene matches. The CDR3 is 14 residues long. Germline V lookup: CDR1 KGHSH, CDR2 LQKENI.

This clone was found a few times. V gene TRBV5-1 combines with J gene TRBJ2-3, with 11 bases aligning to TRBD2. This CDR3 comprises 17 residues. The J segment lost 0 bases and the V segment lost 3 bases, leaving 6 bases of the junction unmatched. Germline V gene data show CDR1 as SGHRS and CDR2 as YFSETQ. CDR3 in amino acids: CASSYSGGVTSTDTQYF. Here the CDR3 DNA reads TGCGCCAGCAGCTATAGCGGGGGGGTTACTAGCACAGATACGCAGTATTTT.